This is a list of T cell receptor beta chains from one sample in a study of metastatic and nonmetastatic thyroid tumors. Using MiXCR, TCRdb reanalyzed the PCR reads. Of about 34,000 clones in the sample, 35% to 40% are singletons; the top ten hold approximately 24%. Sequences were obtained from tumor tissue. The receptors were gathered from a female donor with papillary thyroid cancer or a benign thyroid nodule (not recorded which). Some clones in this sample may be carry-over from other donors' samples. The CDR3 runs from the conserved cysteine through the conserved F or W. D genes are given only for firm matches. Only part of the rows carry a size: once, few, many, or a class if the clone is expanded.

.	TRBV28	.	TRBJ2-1	CASSPPGPGYNEQFF	TGTGCCAGCAGTCCCCCTGGACCGGGTTACAATGAGCAGTTCTTC
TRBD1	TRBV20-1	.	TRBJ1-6	CSARGTGDSPLHF	TGCAGTGCTAGGGGGACAGGGGATTCACCCCTCCACTTT
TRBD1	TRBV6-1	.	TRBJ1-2	CASREYGTGNYGYTF	TGTGCCAGCAGGGAGTACGGGACAGGGAACTATGGCTACACCTTC
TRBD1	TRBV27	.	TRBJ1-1	CASSWTGGHTEAFF	TGTGCCAGCAGTTGGACAGGAGGGCACACTGAAGCTTTCTTT
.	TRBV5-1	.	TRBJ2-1	CASSLGLGGYNEQFF	TGCGCCAGCAGCTTGGGGTTGGGGGGCTACAATGAGCAGTTCTTC
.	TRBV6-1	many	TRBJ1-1	CASSVELSPGEAFF	TGTGCCAGCAGTGTGGAATTATCCCCGGGGGAAGCTTTCTTT
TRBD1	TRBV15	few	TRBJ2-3	CATHPRQGPPDTQYF	TGTGCCACCCATCCGAGACAGGGTCCCCCAGATACGCAGTATTTT
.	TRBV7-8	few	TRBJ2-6	CASSLVLGNSGANVLTF	TGTGCCAGCAGCTTAGTCTTAGGGAACTCTGGGGCCAACGTCCTGACTTTC
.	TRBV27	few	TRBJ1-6	CASSYRRGNSPLHF	TGTGCCAGCAGTTATAGAAGGGGTAATTCACCCCTCCACTTT
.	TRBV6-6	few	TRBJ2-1	CASSYLEGRGNEQFF	TGTGCCAGCAGTTATCTGGAGGGAAGGGGCAATGAGCAGTTCTTC
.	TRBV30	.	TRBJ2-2	CAWAGFEGAGELFF	TGTGCCTGGGCCGGATTTGAGGGCGCCGGGGAGCTGTTTTTT
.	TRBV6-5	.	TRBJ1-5	CASSYSQGHQPQHF	TGTGCCAGCAGTTACTCGCAGGGTCATCAGCCCCAGCATTTT
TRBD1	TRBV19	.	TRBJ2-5	CASSHRTGQETQYF	TGTGCCAGTAGTCACAGGACAGGTCAAGAGACCCAGTACTTC
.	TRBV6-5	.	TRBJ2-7	CASSYSGGTYEQYF	TGTGCCAGCAGTTACTCGGGGGGCACCTACGAGCAGTACTTC
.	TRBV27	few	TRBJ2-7	CASGSSGGYEQYF	TGTGCCAGCGGCAGCAGCGGAGGCTACGAGCAGTACTTC
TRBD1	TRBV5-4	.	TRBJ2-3	CASSPGQGSDTQYF	TGTGCCAGCAGCCCGGGACAGGGATCAGATACGCAGTATTTT
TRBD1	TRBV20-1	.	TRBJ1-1	CSARSGQGNLNTEAFF	TGCAGTGCTAGGTCCGGACAGGGGAACTTGAACACTGAAGCTTTCTTT
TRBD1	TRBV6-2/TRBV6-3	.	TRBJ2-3	CASQRDRGTDTQYF	TGTGCCAGCCAGCGAGACAGGGGAACAGATACGCAGTATTTT
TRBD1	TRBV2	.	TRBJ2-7	CASVRTGGAYEQYF	TGTGCCAGCGTACGGACAGGGGGCGCATACGAGCAGTACTTC
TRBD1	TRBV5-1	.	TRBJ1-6	CASSFQAQGVNSPLHF	TGCGCCAGCAGCTTTCAGGCACAGGGGGTTAATTCACCCCTCCACTTT
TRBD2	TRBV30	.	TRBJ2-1	CAWSPGLAGSSYNEQFF	TGTGCCTGGAGCCCGGGACTAGCGGGAAGCTCCTACAATGAGCAGTTCTTC
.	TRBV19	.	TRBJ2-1	CASTGKIPRDEQFF	TGTGCCAGTACCGGGAAGATACCGAGGGATGAGCAGTTCTTC
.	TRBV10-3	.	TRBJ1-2	CAITEIVSYGYTF	TGTGCCATCACGGAAATTGTCTCCTATGGCTACACCTTC
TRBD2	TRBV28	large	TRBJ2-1	CASSLGGEGGVNEQFF	TGTGCCAGCAGTTTGGGTGGGGAGGGCGGGGTCAATGAGCAGTTCTTC
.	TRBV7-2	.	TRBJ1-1	CASSLYENTEAFF	TGTGCCAGCAGCTTATACGAGAACACTGAAGCTTTCTTT
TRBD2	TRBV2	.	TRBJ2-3	CASGAGGYSTDTQYF	TGTGCCAGTGGAGCGGGGGGGTACTCCACAGATACGCAGTATTTT
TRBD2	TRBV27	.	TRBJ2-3	CASGSQLAGAADTQYF	TGTGCCAGCGGCAGTCAACTAGCGGGGGCCGCAGATACGCAGTATTTT
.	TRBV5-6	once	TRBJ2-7	CASSLYGSSYEQYF	TGTGCCAGCAGCTTGTACGGGAGCTCCTACGAGCAGTACTTC
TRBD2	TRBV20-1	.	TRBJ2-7	CSAAWTSGAAYEQYF	TGCAGTGCCGCCTGGACTAGCGGGGCCGCCTACGAGCAGTACTTC
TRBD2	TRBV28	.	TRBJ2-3	CASSHSASGWTPDTQYF	TGTGCCAGCAGTCATTCGGCTAGCGGGTGGACTCCCGATACGCAGTATTTT
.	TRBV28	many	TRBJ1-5	CASSYYGGGNQPQHF	TGTGCCAGCAGCTACTATGGGGGTGGAAATCAGCCCCAGCATTTT
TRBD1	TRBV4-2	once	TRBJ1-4	CASSQGTGGLEKLFF	TGTGCCAGCAGCCAGGGGACAGGGGGGCTTGAAAAACTGTTTTTT
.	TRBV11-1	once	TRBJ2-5	CASRDRVRGIWNELFF	TGTGCCAGCAGAGATAGGGTTCGCGGAATTTGGAATGAGCTGTTCTTC
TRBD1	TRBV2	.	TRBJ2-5	CAGTKDRQETQYF	TGTGCCGGTACCAAGGACAGGCAAGAGACCCAGTACTTC